Sequencing of this T cell receptor (beta chain) was carried out in a study of a mutant IDH1 vaccine in newly diagnosed glioma. The overall study: Radiotherapy, temozolomide, or both had been given previously, and both were given to most.

The V and J ends lost 2 bases and 8 bases respectively, with 22 bases between them. The CDR3 loop spans 16 amino acids. Germline loops: CDR1 GTSNPN, CDR2 SVGIG (reference sequence). Worth noting for this clone: What it binds is not known.

Time point of the sample: week 11, during vaccination. A 20-mer mutant IDH1 peptide at 300 ug was injected subcutaneously with topical imiquimod. Measured with immunoSEQ multiplex PCR; TCRdb has only the in-frame clones, and not every one. The sample lists 95,000 to 120,000 clones; 85% to 90% were seen once. The chain combines TRBV30 with TRBJ2-1, with D possibly being TRBD1 (7 bases). The input for sequencing was PBMCs, taken from a glioma patient whose treatment included an IDH1 peptide vaccine. The TCR sequence derives from a woman aged 45-65 years with glioma. CDR3 residues: CAWSQGGSGFFDEQFF. CDR3 bases: TGTGCCTGGAGTCAGGGGGGTAGCGGTTTCTTCGATGAGCAGTTCTTC.